This T cell receptor beta chain was observed in a study of cytomegalovirus exposure and HLA in healthy donors. J gave up 2 bases and V 4 bases, and 5 bases lay outside the gene matches. The CDR3 spans 14 residues. The germline CDR1 and CDR2 sequences are SGHKS and YYEKEE (reference sequence). PCR involved 60 Vbeta and 13 Jbeta primers. Repertoires were generated with immunoSEQ multiplex PCR, while TCRdb's copy carries only in-frame clones and drops some. Found here are about 62,000 clones, around 87% of them singletons; the top ten hold approximately 1.5%. This sequence originates from a man aged 18 to 29 in good health and CMV-seronegative. The rearrangement links TRBV5-5 to TRBJ2-5; 7 bases map to TRBD1. The sample taken for sequencing was PBMCs. The CDR3 nucleotides read TGTGCCAGCAGCCGGGGACAGAAGCAAGAGACCCAGTACTTC. The encoded protein is CASSRGQKQETQYF.